This T cell receptor (beta chain) emerged from a study of blood T cell repertoires in COVID-19. Across the whole study: Samples of COVID-19 (acute and convalescent) were obtained from the United States, Italy and Spain.

Sequencing used immunoSEQ multiplex PCR; TCRdb keeps in-frame clones, though not all of them. This sample has about 43,000 clones, with about 87% found just once. Sequencing was carried out using peripheral blood. This sequence originates from a man aged 55 to 70 with active COVID-19.

CDR3 nucleotides: TGTGCCAGTAGTAAAGACAGGGGTGGCAATCAGCCCCAGCATTTT. It specifies CASSKDRGGNQPQHF. The rearrangement joins TRBV19 to TRBJ1-5; 8 bases line up with TRBD1. Germline V gene sequence: CDR1 LNHDA, CDR2 SQIVND (reference sequence). This CDR3 has 15 residues. V trimming: 4 bases; J trimming: 2 bases; junction bases outside the gene matches: 4.